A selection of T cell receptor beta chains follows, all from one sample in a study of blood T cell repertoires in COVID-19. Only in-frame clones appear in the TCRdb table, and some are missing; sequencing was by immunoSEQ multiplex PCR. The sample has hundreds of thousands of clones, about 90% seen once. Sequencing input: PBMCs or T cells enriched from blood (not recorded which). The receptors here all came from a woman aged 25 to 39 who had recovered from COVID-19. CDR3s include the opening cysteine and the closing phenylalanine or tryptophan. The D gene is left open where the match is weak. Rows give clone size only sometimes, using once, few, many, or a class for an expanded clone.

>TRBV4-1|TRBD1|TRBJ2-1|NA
CASSFRDRGHYEQFF
TGCGCCAGCAGCTTCCGGGACAGGGGGCATTATGAGCAGTTCTTC
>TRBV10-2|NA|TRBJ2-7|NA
CASSEAGGTNGTSTHEQYF
TGCGCCAGCAGTGAGGCAGGGGGCACGAACGGGACTAGCACCCACGAGCAGTACTTC
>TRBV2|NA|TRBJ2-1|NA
CASRGASYNEQFF
TGTGCCAGCCGCGGAGCGTCCTACAATGAGCAGTTCTTC
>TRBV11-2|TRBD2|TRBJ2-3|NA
CASSQRLAGVVGGTDTRYF
TGTGCCAGCAGCCAAAGACTAGCGGGAGTGGTAGGGGGCACAGATACGCGGTATTTT
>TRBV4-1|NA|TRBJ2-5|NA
CASSQGGAGYQETQYF
TGCGCCAGCAGCCAGGGTGGGGCAGGGTACCAAGAGACCCAGTACTTC
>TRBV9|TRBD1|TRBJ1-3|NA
CASSTSGTGGSGNTIYF
TGTGCCAGCAGCACCTCCGGGACAGGGGGCAGCGGAAACACCATATATTTT
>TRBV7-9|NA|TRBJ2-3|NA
CASSSREGNGDTQYF
TGTGCCAGCAGCTCCCGGGAAGGGAATGGAGATACGCAGTATTTT
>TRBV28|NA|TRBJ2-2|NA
CASLTGGHNPTGELFF
TGTGCCAGCCTTACTGGGGGACACAACCCCACCGGGGAGCTGTTTTTT
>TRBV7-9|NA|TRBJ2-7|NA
CASSLTPRSSYEQYF
TGTGCCAGCAGCTTAACACCGCGGAGCTCCTACGAGCAGTACTTC
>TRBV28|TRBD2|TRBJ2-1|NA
CVAAGNEQFF
TGTGTAGCAGCGGGGAATGAGCAGTTCTTC
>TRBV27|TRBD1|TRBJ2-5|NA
CASSVRLRDREETQYF
TGTGCCAGCAGTGTTCGCCTCCGGGACAGGGAAGAGACCCAGTACTTC
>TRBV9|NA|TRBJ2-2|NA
CASSVVGAGEAGELFF
TGTGCCAGCAGCGTAGTTGGAGCTGGGGAGGCCGGGGAGCTGTTTTTT
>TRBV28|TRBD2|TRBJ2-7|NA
CASSKTSGRPYEQYF
TGTGCCAGCAGCAAAACTAGCGGGAGGCCCTACGAGCAGTACTTC
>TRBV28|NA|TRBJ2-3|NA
CASSLPSWANTQYF
TGTGCCAGCAGTTTACCAAGTTGGGCGAATACGCAGTATTTT
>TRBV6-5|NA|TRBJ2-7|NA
CASSYWTTSDSYEQYF
TGTGCCAGCAGTTATTGGACGACTAGTGACTCCTACGAGCAGTACTTC
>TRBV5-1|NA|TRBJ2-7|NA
CASSWAGAHSYEQYF
TGCGCCAGCAGCTGGGCTGGGGCGCACTCCTACGAGCAGTACTTC
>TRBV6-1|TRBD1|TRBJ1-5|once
CASSDHEGALQHF
TGTGCCAGCAGTGACCATGAGGGGGCTCTCCAGCATTTT
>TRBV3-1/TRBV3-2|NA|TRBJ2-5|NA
CASSLTSGGTQYF
TGTGCCAGCAGCCTAACTAGTGGAGGGACCCAGTACTTC
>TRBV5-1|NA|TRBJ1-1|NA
CASSARTGLGNTEAFF
TGCGCCAGCAGCGCGCGTACAGGGCTCGGGAACACTGAAGCTTTCTTT
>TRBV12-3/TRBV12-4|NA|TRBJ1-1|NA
CASSFQGLQAFF
TGTGCCAGCAGTTTTCAGGGTCTTCAAGCTTTCTTT
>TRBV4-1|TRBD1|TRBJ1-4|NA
CASSQLGQGGEKLFF
TGCGCCAGCAGCCAACTTGGACAGGGTGGGGAAAAACTGTTTTTT
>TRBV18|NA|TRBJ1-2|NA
CASSPSSQGNYGYTF
TGTGCCAGCTCACCATCGTCACAGGGCAACTATGGCTACACCTTC
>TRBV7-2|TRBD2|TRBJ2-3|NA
CASSLVRGREADTQYF
TGTGCCAGCAGCTTAGTACGCGGGAGAGAGGCAGATACGCAGTATTTT
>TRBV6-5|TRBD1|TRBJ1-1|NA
CASSLRQGWTEAFF
TGTGCCAGCAGTCTCCGACAGGGGTGGACTGAAGCTTTCTTT
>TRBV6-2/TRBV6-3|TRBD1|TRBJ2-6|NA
CASSHTGDGANVLTF
TGTGCCAGCAGTCACACAGGGGATGGGGCCAACGTCCTGACTTTC
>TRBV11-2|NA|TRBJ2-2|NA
CASSLLRANTGELFF
TGTGCCAGCAGCTTGCTGAGGGCGAACACCGGGGAGCTGTTTTTT
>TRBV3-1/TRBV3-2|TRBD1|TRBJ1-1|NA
CASSQWKGAVWTEAFF
TGTGCCAGCAGCCAGTGGAAGGGGGCGGTGTGGACTGAAGCTTTCTTT
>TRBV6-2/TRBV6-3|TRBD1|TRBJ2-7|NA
CASSYETGIIYEQYF
TGTGCCAGCAGTTACGAGACAGGGATTATCTACGAGCAGTACTTC
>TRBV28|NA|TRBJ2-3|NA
CASSGGGSTDTQYF
TGTGCCAGCAGTGGAGGCGGATCCACAGATACGCAGTATTTT
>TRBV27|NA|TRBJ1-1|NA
CASSLSGTSGLGTEAFF
TGTGCCAGCAGTTTATCCGGGACAAGTGGTTTAGGCACTGAAGCTTTCTTT
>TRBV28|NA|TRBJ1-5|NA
CATWGVINQPQHF
TGTGCCACCTGGGGGGTAATCAATCAGCCCCAGCATTTT
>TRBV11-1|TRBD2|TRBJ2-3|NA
CASSKERGSTDTQYF
TGTGCCAGCAGCAAGGAGCGGGGAAGCACAGATACGCAGTATTTT
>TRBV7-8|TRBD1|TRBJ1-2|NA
CASSPRQGERSYTF
TGTGCCAGCAGCCCCAGACAGGGGGAGAGAAGCTACACCTTC
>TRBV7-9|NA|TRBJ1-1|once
CASSLQGFTEAFF
TGTGCCAGCAGCTTGCAGGGGTTCACTGAAGCTTTCTTT
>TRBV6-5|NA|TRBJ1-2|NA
CASTKTANYGYTF
TGTGCCAGCACAAAGACAGCTAACTATGGCTACACCTTC
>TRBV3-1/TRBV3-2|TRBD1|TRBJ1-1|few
CASSLGQGAGTEAFF
TGTGCCAGCAGCCTAGGACAGGGGGCCGGAACTGAAGCTTTCTTT
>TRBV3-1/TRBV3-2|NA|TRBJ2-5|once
CASSQYMGRGWDETQYF
TGTGCCAGCAGCCAATATATGGGGCGGGGCTGGGATGAGACCCAGTACTTC
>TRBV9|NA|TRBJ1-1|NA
CASSVDPGNGMNTEAFF
TGTGCCAGCAGCGTAGATCCGGGTAACGGCATGAACACTGAAGCTTTCTTT
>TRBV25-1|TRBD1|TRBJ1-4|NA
CASSDSRGLFEKLFF
TGTGCCAGCAGTGATAGCAGGGGGCTTTTTGAAAAACTGTTTTTT
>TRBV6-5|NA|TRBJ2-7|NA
CASTPPREPYEQYF
TGTGCCAGCACCCCCCCCCGGGAGCCCTACGAGCAGTACTTC
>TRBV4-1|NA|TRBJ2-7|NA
CASSLRTGSEQYF
TGCGCCAGCAGCCTAAGGACGGGGTCCGAGCAGTACTTC
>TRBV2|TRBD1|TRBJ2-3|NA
CASSRDRGTDTQYF
TGTGCCAGTTCCCGGGACAGGGGCACAGATACGCAGTATTTT
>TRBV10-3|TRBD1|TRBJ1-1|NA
CAIKRTGGTEAFF
TGTGCCATCAAGAGGACAGGGGGCACTGAAGCTTTCTTT
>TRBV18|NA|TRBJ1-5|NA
CASSREDSNQPQHF
TGTGCCAGCTCACGAGAGGATAGCAATCAGCCCCAGCATTTT
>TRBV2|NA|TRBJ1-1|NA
CASSELTEAFF
TGTGCCAGCAGTGAACTTACTGAAGCTTTCTTT
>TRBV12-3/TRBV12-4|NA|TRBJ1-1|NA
CASSLSGTEAFF
TGTGCCAGCAGTTTATCGGGAACTGAAGCTTTCTTT
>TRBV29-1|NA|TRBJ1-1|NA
CSAVWGGTEAFF
TGCAGCGCTGTTTGGGGAGGCACTGAAGCTTTCTTT
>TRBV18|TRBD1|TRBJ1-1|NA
CASSSTPGQGLYFTMNTEAFF
TGTGCCAGCTCATCAACTCCGGGACAGGGGCTCTACTTCACGATGAACACTGAAGCTTTCTTT
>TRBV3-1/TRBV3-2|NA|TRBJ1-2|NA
CASSPLGRGGYTF
TGTGCCAGCAGCCCCCTCGGTCGCGGTGGCTACACCTTC
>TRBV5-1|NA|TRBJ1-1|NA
CASSPEGVNTEAFF
TGCGCCAGCAGTCCCGAGGGTGTGAACACTGAAGCTTTCTTT
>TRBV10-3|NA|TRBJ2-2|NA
CAIRRTGSSRNTGELFF
TGTGCCATCAGGAGAACAGGGTCATCCCGAAACACCGGGGAGCTGTTTTTT
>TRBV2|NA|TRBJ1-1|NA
CASSGRVYTEAFF
TGTGCCAGCAGTGGTAGAGTTTACACTGAAGCTTTCTTT
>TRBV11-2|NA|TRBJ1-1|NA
CASSLAVGGGPEAFF
TGTGCCAGCAGCTTAGCTGTCGGGGGAGGCCCTGAAGCTTTCTTT
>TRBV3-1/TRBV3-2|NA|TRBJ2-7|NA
CASSQKGQIYEQYF
TGTGCCAGCAGCCAAAAGGGACAAATCTACGAGCAGTACTTC
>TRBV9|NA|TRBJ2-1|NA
CASSASRGSGYNEQFF
TGTGCCAGCAGCGCCAGCAGGGGAAGTGGGTACAATGAGCAGTTCTTC
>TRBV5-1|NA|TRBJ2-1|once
CASSFSGGTYNEQFF
TGCGCCAGCAGCTTCAGCGGAGGGACTTACAATGAGCAGTTCTTC